The 5 T cell receptor beta chains listed next were all sequenced from one sample in a study of shared clonotypes between healthy human individuals. Libraries were prepared by immunoSEQ multiplex PCR; TCRdb keeps only in-frame clonotypes and omits some of them. The data contain 170,000 or so clones, approximately 62% of them singletons. Material: memory CD4+ T cells sorted from blood. The subset is: CD45RA-negative fraction. Receptor source: a man aged 30-40 years in good health.

This CDR3 is CASSIISEAASYGYTF. The CDR3, as DNA: TGTGCCAGTAGTATAATCAGTGAGGCTGCTAGCTATGGCTACACCTTC. The gene calls are TRBV19 and TRBJ1-2; D remains unclear. Germline CDR1 reads LNHDA; CDR2 reads SQIVND (reference sequence). Trimming left V 2 bases short and J 4 bases short, with 17 bases between. The CDR3 loop spans 16 amino acids.

The chain carries TRBV5-4 and TRBJ2-1; 13 nucleotides align to TRBD2. Trimming at V came to 4 bases and at J to 4 bases, leaving 2 bases not matched to a gene. The germline CDR1 and CDR2 sequences are SGHNT and YYREEE (reference sequence). CDR3 length: 15 residues. This chain's CDR3 is CASSRTSGSYNEQFF. The CDR3 DNA reads TGTGCCAGCAGCCGGACTAGCGGGAGTTACAATGAGCAGTTCTTC.

The V gene is TRBV25-1, the J gene TRBJ2-7, with D possibly TRBD2 on 6 matching bases. Germline CDR1 is MGHDK and CDR2 is SYGVNS. There are 14 residues in the CDR3. V was clipped by 4 bases and J by 6 bases, with 16 bases between them. CDR3 loop: CASSGGGGVVEQYF. The DNA for the CDR3 is TGTGCCAGCAGTGGGGGAGGAGGTGTAGTCGAGCAGTACTTC.

This clone was counted a few times. This rearrangement joins TRBV18 to TRBJ2-2; D unclear. Germline CDR1 reads KGHSH; CDR2 reads LQKENI. Trimming took 0 bases from V and 4 from J, leaving 6 bases between them. CDR3 length equals 14 residues. The CDR3 loop is CASSPPGLTGELFF. The CDR3 nucleotides are TGTGCCAGCTCACCACCAGGGCTCACCGGGGAGCTGTTTTTT. The full variable domain, rest sourced from reference TRBV18 and TRBJ2-2, is NAGVMQNPRHLVRRRGQEARLRCSPMKGHSHVYWYRQLPEEGLKFMVYLQKENIIDESGMPKERFSAEFPKEGPSILRIQQVVRGDSAAYFCASSPPGLTGELFFGEGSRLTVL.

This chain uses TRBV30 with TRBJ1-3; D unresolved. This CDR3 is 16 amino acids long. Germline V gene data show CDR1 as GTSNPN and CDR2 as SVGIG (reference sequence). Trimming pared 0 bases from V and 0 bases from J, leaving 12 bases between. The CDR3 DNA follows: TGTGCCTGGAGTGTCGGAAGGCCCAGCTCTGGAAACACCATATATTTT. Its translation is CAWSVGRPSSGNTIYF. The variable domain in full, with the rest retrieved from reference TRBV30 and TRBJ1-3, is SQTIHQWPATLVQPVGSPLSLECTVEGTSNPNLYWYRQAAGRGLQLLFYSVGIGQISSEVPQNLSASRPQDRQFILSSKKLLLSDSGFYLCAWSVGRPSSGNTIYFGEGSWLTVV.